The clone carrying this T cell receptor (beta chain) was detected a few times. The data were taken from a study of blood T cell repertoires in COVID-19. V lost 5 bases, J lost 6 bases, and 15 bases stayed unmatched. The V gene's germline CDR1 is MDHEN and CDR2 SYDVKM. There are 18 residues in the CDR3. Followed longitudinally, the Seattle patients had been enrolled during active infection. Original data processing: For nucleated cells, counts were estimated from reference gene primer amplification. Generated by immunoSEQ multiplex PCR, the TCRdb table keeps only in-frame clones and is missing some. V, J and clone size are taken as reported in that table, and D and trimming were inferred from the DNA itself. The data contain about 47,000 clones, approximately 85% of them singletons.

The source is a woman over 75 with COVID-19, enrolled during active disease. The chain links TRBV28 to TRBJ2-1; 11 bases align to TRBD2. Source material: peripheral blood. The CDR3 DNA is TGTGCCAGCAGTGTCCCTTTTAGCGGGAGGGCCGTCGGCAATGAGCAGTTCTTC. This gives the protein CASSVPFSGRAVGNEQFF.